This TCR beta chain came from a study of beta chain features in type 1 diabetes listed by TCRdb under 2018. For the study in its entirety: Patients and healthy donors did not differ in mean age, gender distribution, total cell number or subset yield. A total of roughly 100 million sorted cells were examined across all samples, and the number of cells per subset was strongly correlated with RNA yield. The study compared TCRB repertoires of sorted circulating CD4+ T cell subsets between recently diagnosed type 1 diabetes patients and matched healthy donors. Regulatory and stem cell-like memory subsets were isolated from only 8 patients and 8 healthy donors, whereas naive and central memory subsets came from all 30 or so donors.

The CDR3 measures 12 amino acids from cysteine to phenylalanine. Just CDR3 DNA is preserved here, 36 bases in frame from base 1. Between the V and J ends, shortened by 2 bases and 5 bases respectively, the junction contains 5 bases. Based on the germline V gene, the CDR1 and CDR2 sequences are SGHRS and YFSETQ. A single peripheral blood draw of about 120 mL on average was collected from each donor into heparinised tubes. Naive, central memory, regulatory and stem cell-like memory CD4+ T cells were sorted on a BD FACSAria II using a panel including CD45RO, CCR7, CD25, CD127, CD95 and CD27. A purity above 95% was achieved for all sorted populations. PBMCs were isolated immediately by Lymphoprep density gradient centrifugation and stained directly without culture. So that batch effects would be minimized, each experiment stained and sorted samples in pairs, pairing one healthy donor with one patient.

This clone was picked up many times. This clone's antigen is unknown. Nothing much larger sits one base from this clone, and base qualities are not available. Points the paper makes about the study in general: At VDJ recombination sites, patients with type 1 diabetes made fewer insertions and deleted more nucleotides, a pattern implying thymic rearrangement abnormalities. HLA sub-analyses involved small numbers of individuals, so any influence of HLA type on TCRB rearrangement remained unresolved. In all four CD4+ subsets, TCRB CDR3 length was moderately but significantly shorter in type 1 diabetes patients. Naive, central memory and regulatory TCRB repertoires appeared to be more similar among patients than among healthy donors. PCR may preferentially amplify shorter templates, but because patient and control samples were amplified and corrected together, any resulting skew would affect both groups equally. Because cDNA was sequenced instead of genomic DNA, highly expressing activated cells could be over-represented, though the groups showed no difference in activation or CD3 levels.

The High Capacity cDNA Reverse Transcription Kit was used to reverse transcribe all of the isolated RNA, meaning that expressed TCRB transcripts were what got sequenced. Deep immunoSEQ sequencing was performed on naive, central memory and regulatory T cell samples, with an average of roughly 3.6 million total reads per sample. After sorted cells were lysed in RLT buffer, RNA was extracted with DNase-treated RNeasy Micro or Mini kits, with the choice depending on cell number. To prevent cross-contamination, each cell subset was processed individually, whereas patient and healthy donor samples were processed jointly. The immunoSEQ multiplex PCR was used to amplify TCRB sequences from cDNA, generating 87-bp fragments that spanned the CDR3 region. Amplicons were sequenced on the Illumina HiSeq platform. The original pipeline was this. Synthetic template baselines were used to correct PCR bias computationally, reads within Hamming distance 2 were collapsed, and singletons that could not be merged were discarded. Reads were aligned against IMGT so that V, D and J genes, CDR3 length and insertions or deletions at six rearrangement sites could be assigned. Within each subset, clonotype counts were normalized to sorted cell number, after which true diversity and Gini coefficients were computed with the tcR R package. The overlap coefficient, calculated on TCRB nucleotide sequences, was used to quantify repertoire sharing. This immuneACCESS table, as held by TCRdb, lists in-frame sequences with V and J called but not all clones. Of the missing ones, under half trace to an unresolved V gene in checked studies; the others have no known cause. That table is the source of V, J and clone size, and D and trimming were worked out from the DNA. The sample data list about 160,000 clones, and around 8% of these were observed just once. The top ten constitute approximately 0.54% of the sample.

The V and J genes are TRBV5-1 and TRBJ2-1; the best D guess is TRBD2, with 5 bases matching. The sample consisted of central memory CD4+ T cells from blood. The origin of this receptor is a woman under 30 with type 1 diabetes. The DNA sequence follows: TGCGCCAGCAGCTTCGGGGACAATGAGCAGTTCTTC. This gives the protein CASSFGDNEQFF.